This section outlines one TCR beta chain sequence together with its context. There is no known antigen for this receptor. These data originate in a study of T cells expressing NK-cell markers (dated by TCRdb to 2020 to 2021). About the study as a whole: About 8 donors provided sorted CD3+CD56+NKG2C+, CD3+CD56+NKG2C- and CD3+CD56-NKG2C+ T-cell subsets, whose TCR beta-chain repertoires were profiled. The eight sequenced donors were randomly selected healthy volunteers, three men and five women. Of the eight sequenced donors, seven were found to be HCMV-seropositive and one was found to be HCMV-seronegative. The libraries were sequenced on Illumina HiSeq 2000/2500, MiSeq or NextSeq, producing 2 x 150 bp reads.

The CDR3 sequence holds 14 residues, the cysteine and phenylalanine included. The coding DNA is unavailable. The germline V gene gives CDR1 as SGHRS and CDR2 as YFSETQ. Study-level results and caveats: In over 5 donors, the dominant CD3+CD56+NKG2C+ clonotypes were among the top 10 CD8+ clonotypes and accounted for roughly 1.0-8% of CD8+ T cells. It remained unclear whether the expanded NKG2C-expressing T cell clones were specific for HCMV antigens. Those dominant clonotypes were again the most abundant among CD3+CD56-NKG2C+ cells in a handful of donors, at roughly 25-60.1%.

Sequencing instrument: Illumina HiSeq 2000. TCR beta cDNA libraries were prepared using 5'RACE template switching, which introduced a universal primer site and unique molecular identifiers. cDNA synthesis was primed from the TCR beta constant segment, followed by two successive PCR amplification steps. In the authors' own workflow: MIGEC handled demultiplexing of the reads and grouping by UMI, while MiTCR was used to assemble and quantify clonotypes. To remove erroneous sequences, TCR cDNA sequences were retained only when supported by two or more reads. The tcR package was used for downstream repertoire analysis, and clonotypes were matched across fractions by CDR3 nucleotide sequence plus V segment. VDJmatch was used to annotate antigen specificity against VDJdb, with one amino acid substitution allowed in CDR3. TCRdb reprocessed the reads and provides one entry for every CDR3 protein sequence; no DNA is given. The V and J calls here are based on TCRdb, not the publication. This sample's table lists around 550,000 distinct CDR3 sequences. The ten largest make up around 4% of the sample.

To determine HCMV serostatus, a commercial ELISA kit was used to detect HCMV-specific IgG in serum. Peripheral blood mononuclear cells were isolated from blood by Ficoll density gradient centrifugation. Specimen: blood T cells: a sorted CD56 or NKG2C T cell subset, CD4+ or CD8+ T cells, or bulk PBMC T cells (not recorded which). The TCR was taken from a man aged 18 to 30 in good health. Donor details come from another sample of the same person, matched by shared clones. This receptor chain uses TRBV5-1 and TRBJ2-7. CDR3 protein: CASSIGQGTYEQYF.